This entry describes one TCR beta chain. Authors' data handling: From reference gene primer amplification, estimates of nucleated cell counts were derived. Method: immunoSEQ multiplex PCR; TCRdb's copy keeps in-frame clones and lacks some. V and J calls and clone size come straight from that table; D and trimming were deduced from the DNA. Of roughly 73,000 clones in the sample, around nine tenths were seen once. This entry belongs to a study of blood T cell repertoires in COVID-19. About the study: Acute and convalescent COVID-19 specimens originated in the United States, Italy and Spain.

The sequence was obtained from a woman of 80 years or more with active or convalescent COVID-19. Sequencing input: peripheral blood.

For the CDR3, the DNA is TGTGCCAGCAGTCTGACAGGCTCAACTAATGAAAAACTGTTTTTT. Residues: CASSLTGSTNEKLFF. The chain is built from TRBV6-5 and TRBJ1-4; D possibly corresponds to TRBD1 (6 bases). Trimming pared 5 bases from V and 0 bases from J, leaving 10 bases between. CDR3 size: 15 residues. Per germline, CDR1 MNHEY and CDR2 SVGAGI.